What follows are 9 T cell receptor beta chains derived from one specimen sequenced in a study of cytomegalovirus exposure and HLA in healthy donors. Vbeta (60) and Jbeta (13) primers were used in the PCR. Clones were read by immunoSEQ multiplex PCR, and TCRdb kept only the in-frame ones, dropping some. In the table there are 75,000 to 95,000 clones, over 75% of which are singletons. The sequencing input was PBMCs. These receptors all come from a male donor in good health and CMV-seropositive.

The genes are TRBV7-2 and TRBJ2-7; 7 bases are shared with TRBD1. J lost 3 bases, V lost 5 bases, and 10 bases had no gene match. The germline V gene encodes CDR1 SGHTA and CDR2 FQGNSA. The CDR3 totals 15 residues. The DNA for the CDR3 is TGTGCCAGCAGCCCAACAGGGGTTCAGGGCTACGAGCAGTACTTC. This sequence encodes CASSPTGVQGYEQYF.

This clone was seen a few times. V gene TRBV27 combines with J gene TRBJ1-6, with TRBD1 identical over 7 bases. This CDR3 spans 18 amino acids. Trimming at V came to 5 bases and at J to 2 bases, leaving 12 bases not matched to a gene. Per the germline V gene, CDR1 is MNHEY and CDR2 is SMNVEV (reference sequence). CDR3 sequence reads: CASSAFGTAQTYNSPLHF. For the CDR3, the DNA is TGTGCCAGCAGTGCTTTTGGGACAGCCCAAACCTATAATTCACCCCTCCACTTT.

V and J are TRBV28 and TRBJ2-1, with a tentative D call TRBD2 (5 bases). V gave up 6 bases and J gave up 5 bases, with 23 bases separating them. CDR1 is MDHEN, CDR2 SYDVKM, per germline. CDR3 length equals 17 residues. The CDR3 reads CASRGRASRSLHNEQFF. The CDR3 coding sequence is TGTGCCAGCAGGGGTCGGGCTAGCCGCTCCCTACACAATGAGCAGTTCTTC.

The rearrangement links TRBV29-1 to TRBJ2-7; TRBD2 matches 7 bases. Trimming at V came to 5 bases and at J to 2 bases, leaving 3 bases not matched to a gene. The CDR3 is 12 residues long. CDR1 is SQVTM and CDR2 is ANQGSEA in the germline V gene. This chain's CDR3 is CSVRSGAYEQYF. The CDR3 nucleotides read TGCAGCGTTCGGAGCGGGGCCTACGAGCAGTACTTC.

The chain carries TRBV5-6 and TRBJ1-1; no clear D gene. This CDR3 is built from 13 residues. Germline V CDR1 and CDR2: SGHDT, YYEEEE. Between the trimmed V and J ends, which lost 3 bases and 7 bases, there was a span of 13 bases. As DNA, the CDR3 is TGTGCCAGCAGCTCCCCCGGGGTTTATGAAGCTTTCTTT. It codes for CASSSPGVYEAFF.

This sequence joins TRBV5-1 and TRBJ2-1, with 15 bases aligning to TRBD2. Per germline, CDR1 SGHRS and CDR2 YFSETQ. CDR3 length: 16 residues. J gave up 9 bases and V 4 bases, and 8 bases lay outside the gene matches. This CDR3 is CASSPGLAGGFGEQFF. The CDR3 DNA follows: TGCGCCAGCAGCCCCGGACTAGCGGGGGGGTTCGGTGAGCAGTTCTTC.

The V and J genes are TRBV6-6 and TRBJ2-5; D may be TRBD1 (5 bases). Per the germline V gene, CDR1 is MNHNY and CDR2 is SVGAGI (reference sequence). The CDR3 is made up of 15 amino acids. Trimming stripped 0 bases from V and 1 base from J, with 9 bases between. DNA for the CDR3: TGTGCCAGCAGTTACTCTTTAGGGGCCCAAGAGACCCAGTACTTC. Residues: CASSYSLGAQETQYF.

The rearrangement joins TRBV6-1 to TRBJ2-7; 7 nucleotides line up with TRBD1. V was pared by 1 base and J by 3 bases, with 6 bases of the junction left unmatched. CDR3 size: 15 residues. Per the germline V gene, CDR1 is MNHNS and CDR2 is SASEGT. This chain's CDR3 is CASSEGGTEIYEQYF. In DNA form, the CDR3 reads TGTGCCAGCAGTGAAGGGGGGACAGAGATCTACGAGCAGTACTTC.

The chain recombines TRBV10-3 with TRBJ1-1; D remains ambiguous. The germline gives CDR1 ENHRY, CDR2 SYGVKD. Trimming pared 10 bases from V and 1 base from J, leaving 13 bases between. CDR3 size: 13 residues. CDR3 protein: CASGQSANTEAFF. The CDR3 DNA follows: TGTGCCAGCGGCCAGTCGGCGAACACTGAAGCTTTCTTT.